One sample yielded the 12 T cell receptor beta chains listed below, sequenced in a study of PD-L1 blockade in urothelial cancer. Here immunoSEQ multiplex PCR was the method, and the copy in TCRdb shows in-frame clones only, minus some. Altogether about 72,000 clones are present, 80% to 90% being singletons, with the ten largest covering about 4.7%. Sequenced here: PBMCs, sampled around atezolizumab (anti-PD-L1) treatment. These receptors were collected from a man aged 70-80 years with urothelial cancer.

This clone came up a few times. The J gene is TRBJ2-1, the V gene TRBV5-8; 10 bases line up with TRBD2. V lost 4 bases, J lost 4 bases, and 5 bases stayed unmatched. This CDR3 comprises 15 residues. Germline values: CDR1 SGHTS, CDR2 YDEGEE. The CDR3 DNA reads as TGTGCCAGCAGCCTCTGGACTAGCGGTTACAATGAGCAGTTCTTC. It is translated as CASSLWTSGYNEQFF. The full variable domain, rest sourced from reference TRBV5-8 and TRBJ2-1, is EAGVTQSPTHLIKTRGQQATLRCSPISGHTSVYWYQQALGLGLQFLLWYDEGEERNRGNFPPRFSGRQFPNYSSELNVNALELEDSALYLCASSLWTSGYNEQFFGPGTRLTVL.

This rearrangement joins TRBV7-8 to TRBJ1-3, with 11 bases lining up with TRBD1. Germline V gene data show CDR1 as SGHVS and CDR2 as FQNEAQ. V was clipped by 5 bases and J by 3 bases; unmatched bases: 6. The CDR3 covers 16 residues. In DNA, the CDR3 is TGTGCCAGCAGCGGAGGGACAGGGGGAAGTGGAAACACCATATATTTT. Its translation is CASSGGTGGSGNTIYF. The full variable domain, completed using reference TRBV7-8 and TRBJ1-3, is GAGVSQSPRYKVAKRGQDVALRCDPISGHVSLFWYQQALGQGPEFLTYFQNEAQLDKSGLPSDRFFAERPEGSVSTLKIQRTQQEDSAVYLCASSGGTGGSGNTIYFGEGSWLTVV.

A few counts support this clone. V is TRBV2 and J is TRBJ1-2, with no clear D. The CDR3 extends over 16 amino acids. Trimming took 6 bases from V and 5 from J, leaving 22 bases between them. Per the germline V gene, CDR1 is SNHLY and CDR2 is FYNNEI. This CDR3 is CASSYVTFLEGYGYTF. The CDR3 bases are TGTGCCAGCAGCTACGTTACTTTCCTTGAGGGTTATGGCTACACCTTC.

This chain connects TRBV5-1 to TRBJ1-3; TRBD1 might be the D (5 bases). V lost 4 bases and J lost 4, with 18 bases in between. Germline CDR1 is SGHRS and CDR2 is YFSETQ. The CDR3 has 16 residues. CDR3 DNA sequence: TGCGCCAGCAGCGGGAGGGGACCTCAAGAGGGAAACACCATATATTTT. It codes for CASSGRGPQEGNTIYF.

The V and J genes are TRBV18 and TRBJ2-1; 7 nucleotides match TRBD1. V trimming: 3 bases; J trimming: 9 bases; junction bases outside the gene matches: 5. The germline gives CDR1 KGHSH, CDR2 LQKENI. The CDR3 loop spans 13 amino acids. CDR3: CASSPRTGGEQFF. Here the CDR3 DNA reads TGTGCCAGCTCACCCCGGACAGGTGGTGAGCAGTTCTTC.

The rearrangement links TRBV4-1 to TRBJ2-7, with 7 bases lining up with TRBD1. From germline, CDR1 is MGHRA and CDR2 YSYEKL. The V segment lost 2 bases and the J segment 2 bases; nucleotides outside the gene matches: 6. The CDR3 consists of 15 residues. The CDR3 loop is CASSQSDRETYEQYF. The CDR3 nucleotides are TGCGCCAGCAGCCAATCAGACAGGGAAACCTACGAGCAGTACTTC.

The rearrangement links TRBV19 to TRBJ1-3; D uncertain. CDR1 is LNHDA, CDR2 SQIVND, per germline (reference sequence). This CDR3 has 15 residues. V was clipped by 5 bases and J by 1 base, with 12 bases between them. CDR3 sequence: CASSPGMGSGNTIYF. The CDR3 DNA reads as TGTGCCAGTAGTCCGGGGATGGGATCTGGAAACACCATATATTTT.

This clone was recorded only once. The rearrangement links TRBV7-6 to TRBJ1-5; 9 positions agree with TRBD1. Germline V CDR1 and CDR2: SGHVS, FNYEAQ. CDR3 size: 15 residues. The ends lost 5 bases at V and 7 bases at J; junction bases unmatched: 9. CDR3 nucleotides: TGTGCCAGCAGCCCTCGACAGGGGGTAAACCAGCCCCAGCATTTT. Translated: CASSPRQGVNQPQHF.

The rearrangement joins TRBV27 to TRBJ1-4, with D maybe TRBD1 (6 bases). Germline values: CDR1 MNHEY, CDR2 SMNVEV (reference sequence). Trimming removed 6 bases from V and 2 bases from J, with 13 bases in between. This CDR3 spans 15 amino acids. CDR3 loop: CASRGQGGTNEKLFF. CDR3 bases: TGTGCCAGCAGAGGGCAAGGGGGTACTAATGAAAAACTGTTTTTT. The whole variable domain, filled in from reference TRBV27 and TRBJ1-4, reads EAQVTQNPRYLITVTGKKLTVTCSQNMNHEYMSWYRQDPGLGLRQIYYSMNVEVTDKGDVPEGYKVSRKEKRNFPLILESPSPNQTSLYFCASRGQGGTNEKLFFGSGTQLSVL.

V usage is TRBV6-6 and J usage is TRBJ2-3; no definite D call. CDR1 MNHNY and CDR2 SVGAGI come from the germline V gene (reference sequence). The CDR3 covers 12 residues. V shed 2 bases and J shed 5 bases, with 5 bases lying between them. CDR3 protein: CASSYEVDTQYF. The CDR3 DNA follows: TGTGCCAGCAGTTACGAGGTAGATACGCAGTATTTT.

This CDR3 reads CASSRMRSDQETQYF. CDR3 in DNA: TGTGCCAGCAGCCGAATGAGAAGCGATCAAGAGACCCAGTACTTC. The J gene is TRBJ2-5, the V gene TRBV7-8; D remains ambiguous. Germline V gene data show CDR1 as SGHVS and CDR2 as FQNEAQ. Trimming removed 5 bases at V and 2 bases at J, with 15 bases between. The CDR3 length is 15 residues.

Here the CDR3 reads CASSPGTSMETQYF. The CDR3 nucleotides are TGTGCCAGCAGCCCCGGGACTAGCATGGAGACCCAGTACTTC. V usage is TRBV7-3 and J usage is TRBJ2-5, with 9 nucleotides matching TRBD2. CDR1 SGHTA and CDR2 FQGTGA come from the germline V gene. The CDR3 is made up of 14 amino acids. Trimming took 5 bases from V and 5 from J; bases not matched to a gene: 6.